The rows below give T cell receptor beta chains drawn from one sample of a study of OX40 agonist ivuxolimab in advanced cancers. Only in-frame clones appear in the TCRdb table, and some are missing; sequencing was by immunoSEQ multiplex PCR. Of approximately 49,000 clones listed, around 83% are singletons. The sequencing used CD4+ or CD8+ T cells sorted from blood, collected in a trial of the OX40 agonist ivuxolimab. The receptor set was obtained from an adult with an advanced solid tumor such as melanoma, head and neck, liver or kidney cancer. Each CDR3 is given with its conserved first and last residue. Fields, in order: J gene, D gene, clone size, V gene, CDR3 protein, CDR3 DNA. The D gene is left open where the match is weak. Size is stated for part of the rows, as once, few or many counts, or as a class when the clone is expanded.

TRBJ2-4,TRBD2,few,TRBV5-4,CASSEGLAENIQYF,TGTGCCAGCAGCGAGGGACTAGCGGAAAACATTCAGTACTTC
TRBJ2-7,.,.,TRBV2,CASSDSSYEQYF,TGTGCCAGCAGTGACAGTTCCTACGAGCAGTACTTC
TRBJ2-1,.,.,TRBV5-4,CASNFGGDSSYNEQFF,TGTGCCAGCAACTTTGGCGGGGATAGCTCCTACAATGAGCAGTTCTTC
TRBJ1-5,TRBD1,.,TRBV28,CASRENRGPVNQPQHF,TGTGCCAGCAGGGAAAACAGGGGTCCCGTTAATCAGCCCCAGCATTTT
TRBJ2-7,TRBD1,.,TRBV30,CAWSDLTGGGYEQYF,TGTGCCTGGAGTGACCTGACAGGGGGGGGCTACGAGCAGTACTTC
TRBJ1-3,.,.,TRBV12-2,CASRLCGRVHSGNTIYF,TGTGCAAGTCGCTTATGCGGTAGGGTTCACTCTGGAAACACCATATATTTT
TRBJ2-2,.,once,TRBV19,CASSMILIKVGELFF,TGTGCCAGTAGTATGATACTAATAAAAGTCGGGGAGCTGTTTTTT
TRBJ2-7,.,.,TRBV4-1,CASSQDMDQLDEQYF,TGCGCCAGCAGCCAAGATATGGACCAGTTAGACGAGCAGTACTTC
TRBJ1-1,.,medium-sized,TRBV2,CASTEVENTEAFF,TGTGCCAGCACCGAGGTAGAAAACACTGAAGCTTTCTTT
TRBJ2-3,.,.,TRBV5-1,CASSSSLVDTQYF,TGCGCCAGCAGCTCCTCACTGGTCGATACGCAGTATTTT
TRBJ1-3,.,.,TRBV28,CATSSSQGGNTIYF,TGTGCCACCTCCTCATCACAGGGAGGAAACACCATATATTTT
TRBJ1-3,.,.,TRBV18,CASSPQGQVSGNTIYF,TGTGCCAGCTCACCACAGGGGCAAGTATCGGGAAACACCATATATTTT
TRBJ2-3,.,.,TRBV5-4,CASSSGTVRSTDTQYF,TGTGCCAGCAGCTCCGGGACTGTCCGTAGCACAGATACGCAGTATTTT
TRBJ2-3,TRBD2,.,TRBV18,CASSPGLAPDTQYF,TGTGCCAGCTCACCAGGACTAGCCCCAGATACGCAGTATTTT
TRBJ1-1,TRBD1,.,TRBV28,CASSYTATGQVFF,TGTGCCAGCAGCTATACAGCGACAGGGCAGGTTTTCTTT
TRBJ2-1,TRBD2,once,TRBV20-1,CSAGLVYEQFF,TGCAGTGCGGGACTAGTTTATGAGCAGTTCTTC
TRBJ2-1,.,.,TRBV13,CASSSGVGVEQFF,TGTGCCAGCAGCTCCGGCGTGGGAGTTGAGCAGTTCTTC
TRBJ1-2,.,.,TRBV5-8,CASRSGNNYGYTF,TGTGCCAGCAGATCGGGGAACAACTATGGCTACACCTTC
TRBJ1-3,.,.,TRBV9,CASSGGGGNTIYF,TGTGCCAGCAGCGGCGGGGGTGGAAACACCATATATTTT
TRBJ2-7,.,.,TRBV4-1,CASSRRSSDYEQYF,TGCGCCAGCAGCCGGCGGTCGTCAGATTACGAGCAGTACTTC
TRBJ1-4,.,.,TRBV29-1,CSVEAGSRLGEKLFF,TGCAGCGTTGAAGCGGGCAGCCGGTTGGGTGAAAAACTGTTTTTT
TRBJ2-1,TRBD2,.,TRBV6-5,CAIRGTSGAKEQFF,TGTGCCATCAGAGGGACTAGCGGGGCTAAAGAGCAGTTCTTC
TRBJ2-1,TRBD2,once,TRBV7-2,CASSPGWTSVPYNEQFF,TGTGCCAGCAGCCCCGGGTGGACTAGCGTACCCTACAATGAGCAGTTCTTC
TRBJ2-7,.,.,TRBV7-8,CASSPGTLFEQYF,TGTGCCAGCAGCCCTGGGACCCTTTTCGAGCAGTACTTC
TRBJ2-1,TRBD1,.,TRBV11-2,CASSPSPTGAPSSYNEQFF,TGTGCCAGCAGCCCATCCCCTACAGGGGCACCTAGCTCCTACAATGAGCAGTTCTTC
TRBJ2-7,TRBD2,.,TRBV6-1,CASSGSSGRRYEQYF,TGTGCCAGCAGTGGTTCTAGCGGGAGGCGCTACGAGCAGTACTTC
TRBJ1-3,TRBD1,few,TRBV28,CASSISTGRTGNTIYF,TGTGCCAGCAGTATCTCGACAGGGAGAACCGGAAACACCATATATTTT
TRBJ2-7,TRBD1,.,TRBV6-5,CASSYSRTGTEQYF,TGTGCCAGCAGTTACTCCCGGACAGGGACAGAGCAGTACTTC
TRBJ2-5,.,.,TRBV7-7,CASSPQGGQTQYF,TGTGCTAGCAGCCCGCAGGGGGGACAGACCCAGTACTTC
TRBJ1-2,TRBD1,.,TRBV5-6,CASRVRGPVLYGYTF,TGTGCCAGCAGGGTGAGGGGGCCCGTTCTCTATGGCTACACCTTC
TRBJ2-5,TRBD2,.,TRBV10-1,CASSERRAGVETQYF,TGCGCCAGCAGTGAGAGGAGGGCGGGGGTAGAGACCCAGTACTTC
TRBJ2-7,TRBD1,.,TRBV18,CASTSSTTGRGEQYF,TGTGCCAGCACGAGTTCCACGACAGGGAGAGGCGAGCAGTACTTC
TRBJ1-1,TRBD1,.,TRBV19,CASSVNRGTEAFF,TGTGCCAGTAGTGTTAACAGGGGCACTGAAGCTTTCTTT
TRBJ2-3,.,.,TRBV11-1,CASSDTDTQYF,TGTGCCAGCAGCGACACAGATACGCAGTATTTT
TRBJ2-3,TRBD2,.,TRBV28,CASSLLGRAQYF,TGTGCCAGCAGTTTACTTGGGAGGGCGCAGTATTTT
TRBJ1-5,.,.,TRBV28,CASRVAGGSGNQPQHF,TGTGCCAGCAGAGTGGCCGGCGGTTCAGGGAATCAGCCCCAGCATTTT
TRBJ1-1,TRBD1,.,TRBV28,CASSGDSRNTEAFF,TGTGCCAGCAGTGGGGACAGCCGGAACACTGAAGCTTTCTTT
TRBJ2-3,TRBD2,.,TRBV18,CASSRAGGGTDTQYF,TGTGCCAGCTCACGGGCGGGAGGCGGCACAGATACGCAGTATTTT
TRBJ2-1,.,.,TRBV19,CASSIPSLANEQFF,TGTGCCAGTAGTATACCTAGCTTGGCCAATGAGCAGTTCTTC
TRBJ1-5,TRBD1,.,TRBV19,CASSTDRGSNQPQHF,TGTGCCAGTAGCACAGACAGGGGTAGCAATCAGCCCCAGCATTTT
TRBJ1-1,.,.,TRBV5-8,CASGDWVAEAFF,TGTGCCAGCGGGGATTGGGTCGCTGAAGCTTTCTTT
TRBJ2-7,TRBD2,.,TRBV7-2,CASSLGGLSSYEQYF,TGTGCCAGCAGCTTGGGAGGGCTAAGCTCCTACGAGCAGTACTTC
TRBJ2-3,TRBD2,.,TRBV6-5,CASSTGTSGHQTQYF,TGTGCCAGCAGTACCGGGACTAGCGGGCATCAAACGCAGTATTTT
TRBJ1-1,.,few,TRBV10-1,CASSEGEAAEAFF,TGCGCCAGCAGTGAAGGGGAGGCAGCTGAAGCTTTCTTT
TRBJ1-5,.,.,TRBV19,CASSIIEDSNQPQHF,TGTGCCAGTAGTATCATTGAGGATAGCAATCAGCCCCAGCATTTT
TRBJ2-4,TRBD1,.,TRBV4-1,CASSQDRGQGGVIQYF,TGCGCCAGCAGCCAAGATCGGGGACAGGGGGGTGTCATTCAGTACTTC
TRBJ2-3,TRBD2,.,TRBV2,CASRASGGVRTQYF,TGTGCCAGCAGGGCCAGCGGGGGGGTCCGTACGCAGTATTTT